The clone carrying this T cell receptor beta chain showed up just a few times. Its antigen is unknown. The CDR3 is made up of 17 amino acids. The germline V gene encodes CDR1 MNHEY and CDR2 SMNVEV (reference sequence). V lost 2 bases and J lost 3, with 19 bases in between. Original data processing: Between-group CDR3 differences, defined by clinicopathological status, yielded a distant-metastasis classifier for papillary thyroid cancer. TCRdb recomputed clones from the PCR reads via MiXCR. TCRdb, not the original authors, processed these V and J calls. The sample records about 25,000 clones, approximately 19% being singletons. The data belong to a study of metastatic and nonmetastatic thyroid tumors. Whole-study context: Repertoires from malignant and benign thyroid patients were compared across blood and tumor or nodule tissue. Study-wide results and limits: Malignant thyroid tumors reportedly had TCR beta diversity that was significantly higher than in benign nodules, in blood and tumor.

Until they underwent thyroid surgery, no patient had received any treatment. The genes are TRBV27 and TRBJ1-1; the D is unclear. The receptor's source is a male donor with papillary thyroid cancer or a benign thyroid nodule (not recorded which). Some clones in this sample may be carry-over from other donors' samples. The specimen was blood. CDR3 coding DNA: TGTGCCAGCAGTTTAAGGAGACCCCGCAGATTGGACACTGAAGCTTTCTTT. This codes for CASSLRRPRRLDTEAFF.